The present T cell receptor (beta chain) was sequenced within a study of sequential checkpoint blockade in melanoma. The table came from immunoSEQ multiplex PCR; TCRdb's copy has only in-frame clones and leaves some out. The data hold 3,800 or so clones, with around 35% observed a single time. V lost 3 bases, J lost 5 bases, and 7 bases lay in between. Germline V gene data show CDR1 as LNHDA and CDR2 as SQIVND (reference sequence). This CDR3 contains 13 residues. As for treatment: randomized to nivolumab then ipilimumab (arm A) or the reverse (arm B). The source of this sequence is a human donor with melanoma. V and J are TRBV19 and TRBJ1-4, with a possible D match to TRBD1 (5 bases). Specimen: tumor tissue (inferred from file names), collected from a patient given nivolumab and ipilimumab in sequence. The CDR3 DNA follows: TGTGCCAGTAGTATCGGGGGGAATGAAAAACTGTTTTTT. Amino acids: CASSIGGNEKLFF.